The rows below give T cell receptor beta chains drawn from one sample of a study of T cell responses to AZD1222 COVID-19 vaccine. Using immunoSEQ multiplex PCR, the repertoire was profiled, and TCRdb retains in-frame clones only, with some absent. The table lists roughly 150,000 clones, around 90% of them singletons, with 5% to 6.5% in the top ten. Here the sequenced sample was peripheral blood, taken 28 days after the second AZD1222 dose. The receptor set was obtained from an adult who received the AZD1222 COVID-19 vaccine. The conserved cysteine and the conserved F or W are not part of the CDR3 here. Each record gives: CDR3 protein, V gene, J gene.

ASSLGTGVSPLH	TRBV28	TRBJ1-6
ASSERQGAQGYT	TRBV2	TRBJ1-2
ASSPGQGIFQPQH	TRBV28	TRBJ1-5
ASSLPLAGQGETQY	TRBV28	TRBJ2-5
ASSSGQVGNTIY	TRBV5-5	TRBJ1-3
ASSDSEVAPQH	TRBV6-4	TRBJ1-5
ASSLALVAPGNTIY	TRBV7-2	TRBJ1-3
ASSSGTGGTLSNQPQH	TRBV7-8	TRBJ1-5
ASSIVPPNQPQH	TRBV19	TRBJ1-5
ASSLAGRGEGSQPQH	TRBV7-9	TRBJ1-5
ASSPSWGTGGRNTIY	TRBV5-4	TRBJ1-3
ASSSQGNTEAF	TRBV7-3	TRBJ1-1
ATSVPSGGATNEKLF	TRBV24-1	TRBJ1-4
ASYRDGVFIRYT	TRBV28	TRBJ1-2
ASRNPRQGNGYT	TRBV19	TRBJ1-2
ASTLGEVGGYGYT	TRBV6-5	TRBJ1-2
ASSIIVGTNYEQY	TRBV19	TRBJ2-7
ASSQTTHEQF	TRBV4-1	TRBJ2-1
ATSDTGVQETQY	TRBV24-1	TRBJ2-5
ASSILGQVEDTQY	TRBV11-2	TRBJ2-3
ASSYSRLASNEQY	TRBV6-5	TRBJ2-7
ASSQDAAGGLLRANVLT	TRBV4-3	TRBJ2-6
ASRDLTGDNSPLH	TRBV28	TRBJ1-6
ASSMGGRADTQY	TRBV19	TRBJ2-3
ASSHTGQTYGYT	TRBV3-1/TRBV3-2	TRBJ1-2
ASTPLRGNSNQPQH	TRBV19	TRBJ1-5
ASTEGQANGPQY	TRBV27	TRBJ2-3
ASSRGADTGELF	TRBV18	TRBJ2-2
SVKRTDTEAF	TRBV29-1	TRBJ1-1
ASSQAPFLANEKLF	TRBV4-1	TRBJ1-4
ACKNPDRAFGGYT	TRBV30	TRBJ1-2
ASRTGQGDGSPQH	TRBV6-5	TRBJ1-5
ASSHTPSEQF	TRBV5-6	TRBJ2-1
ASSPGTGGNEQF	TRBV6-5	TRBJ2-1
ASSIQGRGNEQF	TRBV19	TRBJ2-1
ASLSTGNTIY	TRBV6-5	TRBJ1-3
ASSLATGGNNEQF	TRBV5-1	TRBJ2-1
ASSLAAQETQY	TRBV11-2	TRBJ2-5
ASSSPGQGDQPQH	TRBV28	TRBJ1-5
ASSLAGTDTQY	TRBV5-1	TRBJ2-3
ASRKDSYNSPLH	TRBV6-4	TRBJ1-6
ASSLGFGRGLSTDTQY	TRBV11-3	TRBJ2-3
ASSLGGLNEKLF	TRBV5-1	TRBJ1-4
ASSSHNGELF	TRBV27	TRBJ2-2
ASSLRTGPGPLLGDTQY	TRBV11-2	TRBJ2-3
ASRRQGAVYGYT	TRBV2	TRBJ1-2
ASRTGEGGYGYT	TRBV19	TRBJ1-2
ASSYSGTGYI	TRBV6-5	TRBJ2-1
AALTGDTQY	TRBV6-4	TRBJ2-3
ASSIAGSAGELF	TRBV19	TRBJ2-2
ASSYGTGSHGYT	TRBV6-5	TRBJ1-2
ASSVGGVAF	TRBV9	TRBJ1-1
ASSVSLGGLGNSPLH	TRBV9	TRBJ1-6
ASRGLGTVPRDTEAF	TRBV19	TRBJ1-1
ASSPNRRGMGETQY	TRBV7-7	TRBJ2-5
ASIGTSYEQY	TRBV12-3/TRBV12-4	TRBJ2-7
ASQPPGGRGLYT	TRBV28	TRBJ1-2
ASSLGQPNTGELF	TRBV5-4	TRBJ2-2